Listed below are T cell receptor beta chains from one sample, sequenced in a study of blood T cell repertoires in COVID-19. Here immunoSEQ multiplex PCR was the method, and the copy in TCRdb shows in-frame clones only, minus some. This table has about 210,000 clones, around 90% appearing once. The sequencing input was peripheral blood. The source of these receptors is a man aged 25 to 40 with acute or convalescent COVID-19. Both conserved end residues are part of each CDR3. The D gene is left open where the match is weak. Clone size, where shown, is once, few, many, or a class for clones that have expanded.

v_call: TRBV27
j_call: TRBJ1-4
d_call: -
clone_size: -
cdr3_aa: CASSLSGEGFNEKLFF
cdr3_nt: TGTGCCAGCAGTCTAAGCGGTGAAGGGTTTAATGAAAAACTGTTTTTT

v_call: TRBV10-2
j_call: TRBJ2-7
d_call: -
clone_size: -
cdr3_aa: CASSLDTSYEQYF
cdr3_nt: TGCGCCAGCTCCCTGGACACATCCTACGAGCAGTACTTC

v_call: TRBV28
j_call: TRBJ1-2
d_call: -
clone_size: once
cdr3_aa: CASKGGPGYGYTF
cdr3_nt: TGTGCCAGCAAGGGAGGACCCGGCTATGGCTACACCTTC

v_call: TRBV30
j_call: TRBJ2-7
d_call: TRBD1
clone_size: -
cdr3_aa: CAWRTGAAYEQYF
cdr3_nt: TGTGCCTGGAGGACAGGGGCAGCCTACGAGCAGTACTTC

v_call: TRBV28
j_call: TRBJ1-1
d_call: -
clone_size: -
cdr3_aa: CASRSGQFEAFF
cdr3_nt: TGTGCCAGCAGGTCCGGACAGTTTGAAGCTTTCTTT

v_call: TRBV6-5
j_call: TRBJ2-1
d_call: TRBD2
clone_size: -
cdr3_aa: CASRPGLAGGVEQFF
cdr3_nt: TGTGCCAGCAGGCCGGGACTAGCGGGAGGAGTTGAGCAGTTCTTC

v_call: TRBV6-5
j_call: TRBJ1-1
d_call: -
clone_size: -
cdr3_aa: CASSYSVGSNTEAFF
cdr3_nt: TGTGCCAGCAGTTACTCAGTTGGCTCGAACACTGAAGCTTTCTTT

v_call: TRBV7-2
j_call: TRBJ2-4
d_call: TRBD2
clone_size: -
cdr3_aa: CASSLSGDANIQYF
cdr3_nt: TGTGCCAGCAGCCTCAGCGGGGACGCAAACATTCAGTACTTC

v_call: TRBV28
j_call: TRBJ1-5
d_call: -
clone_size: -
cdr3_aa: CASSLFKQPQHF
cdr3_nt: TGTGCCAGCAGTTTATTTAAACAGCCCCAGCATTTT

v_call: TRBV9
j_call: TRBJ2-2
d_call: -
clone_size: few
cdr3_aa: CASSVWGDPNTGELFF
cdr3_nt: TGTGCCAGCAGCGTATGGGGGGACCCAAACACCGGGGAGCTGTTTTTT

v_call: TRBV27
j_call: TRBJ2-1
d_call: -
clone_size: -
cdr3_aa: CASSWGSGGHHDEQFF
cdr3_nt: TGTGCCAGCTCATGGGGTTCGGGGGGCCACCACGATGAGCAGTTCTTC

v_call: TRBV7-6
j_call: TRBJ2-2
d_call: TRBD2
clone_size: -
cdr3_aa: CASARGIGNTGELFF
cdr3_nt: TGTGCCAGCGCGCGGGGGATCGGGAACACCGGGGAGCTGTTTTTT

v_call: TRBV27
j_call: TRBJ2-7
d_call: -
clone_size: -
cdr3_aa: CASSLAGSRHYEQYF
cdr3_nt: TGTGCCAGCAGTTTAGCGGGCTCTCGGCACTACGAGCAGTACTTC

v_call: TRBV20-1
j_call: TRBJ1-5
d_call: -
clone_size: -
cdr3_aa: CSAGGRGPQPQHF
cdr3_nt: TGCAGTGCTGGTGGTAGGGGCCCTCAGCCCCAGCATTTT

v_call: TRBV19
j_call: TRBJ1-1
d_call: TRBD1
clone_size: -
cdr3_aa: CASSIPNRGTEAFF
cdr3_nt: TGTGCCAGTAGTATCCCTAACAGGGGGACTGAAGCTTTCTTT

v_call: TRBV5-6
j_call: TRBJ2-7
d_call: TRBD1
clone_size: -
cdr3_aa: CASGSLTGAYEQYF
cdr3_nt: TGTGCCAGCGGTTCGCTGACAGGGGCCTACGAGCAGTACTTC

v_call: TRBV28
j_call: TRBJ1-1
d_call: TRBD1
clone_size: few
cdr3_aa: CASGTQGANTEAFF
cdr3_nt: TGTGCCAGCGGGACACAGGGGGCAAACACTGAAGCTTTCTTT